These T cell receptor beta chains were read from a single sample in a study of blood T cell repertoires in COVID-19. Only in-frame clones appear in the TCRdb table, and some are missing; sequencing was by immunoSEQ multiplex PCR. The sample contains about 200,000 clones, 94% of which appear only once. The sequenced sample was peripheral blood. These receptors were taken from a young man with COVID-19, enrolled during active disease. Both conserved end residues are part of each CDR3. D genes are given only for firm matches. Some rows have no size entry. The others give once, few or many, or a class for an expanded clone.

CDR3nt: TGTGCCAGCAGCCAGGGGGCCGGGTCTGGCTACACCTTC
CDR3aa: CASSQGAGSGYTF
j_gene: TRBJ1-2
d_gene: NA
len: 13
v_gene: TRBV4-2
abundance: NA

CDR3nt: TGTGCCAGCAGCGCCGCCCCACAGGGAATCAGCTATGGCTACACCTTC
CDR3aa: CASSAAPQGISYGYTF
j_gene: TRBJ1-2
d_gene: NA
len: 16
v_gene: TRBV9
abundance: NA

CDR3nt: TGTGCCAGCAGCTTGGGTGGTACTAGCGGTAACTCCTACGAGCAGTACTTC
CDR3aa: CASSLGGTSGNSYEQYF
j_gene: TRBJ2-7
d_gene: TRBD2
len: 17
v_gene: TRBV5-4
abundance: NA

CDR3nt: TGCGCCAGCAGCCCAACCGACACTAACACTGAAGCTTTCTTT
CDR3aa: CASSPTDTNTEAFF
j_gene: TRBJ1-1
d_gene: NA
len: 14
v_gene: TRBV5-1
abundance: NA

CDR3nt: TGTGCCAGCAGCTTAGGAGTCCGGTTCGGGGGGGATAACTATGGCTACACCTTC
CDR3aa: CASSLGVRFGGDNYGYTF
j_gene: TRBJ1-2
d_gene: NA
len: 18
v_gene: TRBV13
abundance: NA

CDR3nt: TGTGCCAGCAGTGAATATGTGGGGGGACCTGAAGCTTTCTTT
CDR3aa: CASSEYVGGPEAFF
j_gene: TRBJ1-1
d_gene: NA
len: 14
v_gene: TRBV25-1
abundance: few

CDR3nt: TGTGCCAGCCAAGGGGGCGTTGAAAAACTGTTTTTT
CDR3aa: CASQGGVEKLFF
j_gene: TRBJ1-4
d_gene: TRBD1
len: 12
v_gene: TRBV6-4
abundance: once

CDR3nt: TGTGCCTGGAGTGTATGGGGAGACGGATTGAACACTGAAGCTTTCTTT
CDR3aa: CAWSVWGDGLNTEAFF
j_gene: TRBJ1-1
d_gene: NA
len: 16
v_gene: TRBV30
abundance: NA

CDR3nt: TGTGCCAGCAGCTGGGGGACAAACACTGAAGCTTTCTTT
CDR3aa: CASSWGTNTEAFF
j_gene: TRBJ1-1
d_gene: NA
len: 13
v_gene: TRBV7-9
abundance: NA

CDR3nt: TGTGCCAGCAGCGTAGGACAGGGCCGAGGCTACACCTTC
CDR3aa: CASSVGQGRGYTF
j_gene: TRBJ1-2
d_gene: TRBD1
len: 13
v_gene: TRBV9
abundance: NA

CDR3nt: TGTGCCAGCTCACCCCCGGGACAGGGGATCCCATTGGGGAACACTGAAGCTTTCTTT
CDR3aa: CASSPPGQGIPLGNTEAFF
j_gene: TRBJ1-1
d_gene: TRBD1
len: 19
v_gene: TRBV18
abundance: NA

CDR3nt: TGTGCCAGCAACAGGGACAGAAATTCACCCCTCCACTTT
CDR3aa: CASNRDRNSPLHF
j_gene: TRBJ1-6
d_gene: TRBD1
len: 13
v_gene: TRBV7-3
abundance: NA

CDR3nt: TGTGCCAGCAGTAGCCCTAGTGGAGAAAACACCATATATTTT
CDR3aa: CASSSPSGENTIYF
j_gene: TRBJ1-3
d_gene: NA
len: 14
v_gene: TRBV9
abundance: NA

CDR3nt: TGTGCCACCAGCTCCACGATTCACAGGGGAGAGGCTTTCTTT
CDR3aa: CATSSTIHRGEAFF
j_gene: TRBJ1-1
d_gene: TRBD1
len: 14
v_gene: TRBV15
abundance: NA

CDR3nt: TGTGCCAGCAGCAAGTACCCGGGACAGGGAGGGGATGAGCAGTTCTTC
CDR3aa: CASSKYPGQGGDEQFF
j_gene: TRBJ2-1
d_gene: TRBD1
len: 16
v_gene: TRBV7-7
abundance: NA

CDR3nt: TGTGCCAGCAGGCTAGCGACATACGAGCAGTACTTC
CDR3aa: CASRLATYEQYF
j_gene: TRBJ2-7
d_gene: NA
len: 12
v_gene: TRBV6-5
abundance: NA

CDR3nt: TGTGCCAGCAGCAACCTGGGGCTCTATGGCTACACCTTC
CDR3aa: CASSNLGLYGYTF
j_gene: TRBJ1-2
d_gene: NA
len: 13
v_gene: TRBV6-2/TRBV6-3
abundance: NA

CDR3nt: TGTGCCAGCAGCCCTGACGGAAGGGGCTACGAGCAGTACTTC
CDR3aa: CASSPDGRGYEQYF
j_gene: TRBJ2-7
d_gene: NA
len: 14
v_gene: TRBV5-6
abundance: NA

CDR3nt: TGCGCCAGCAGCTTGGAGTCGGGGGAGTGGACAGATACGCAGTATTTT
CDR3aa: CASSLESGEWTDTQYF
j_gene: TRBJ2-3
d_gene: NA
len: 16
v_gene: TRBV5-1
abundance: NA

CDR3nt: TGTGCCAGCAGCCTAGCTTGGGAGACCGACCCCACAGATACGCAGTATTTT
CDR3aa: CASSLAWETDPTDTQYF
j_gene: TRBJ2-3
d_gene: NA
len: 17
v_gene: TRBV11-2
abundance: NA

CDR3nt: TGTGCCAGCAGCTTAGATCAGGGGAGCAAATTGTACACCTTC
CDR3aa: CASSLDQGSKLYTF
j_gene: TRBJ1-2
d_gene: NA
len: 14
v_gene: TRBV11-2
abundance: NA

CDR3nt: TGCGCCAGCAGCTCGGGACAGGGCAATCAGCCCCAGCATTTT
CDR3aa: CASSSGQGNQPQHF
j_gene: TRBJ1-5
d_gene: TRBD1
len: 14
v_gene: TRBV5-1
abundance: NA

CDR3nt: TGCGCCAGCAGCCGCCCGACAGGTACCTCTGGAAACACCATATATTTT
CDR3aa: CASSRPTGTSGNTIYF
j_gene: TRBJ1-3
d_gene: NA
len: 16
v_gene: TRBV4-1
abundance: NA

CDR3nt: TGTGCCAGCAGCCAAGAGGGGGCAGGGGGCTTTTACGAGCAGTACTTC
CDR3aa: CASSQEGAGGFYEQYF
j_gene: TRBJ2-7
d_gene: TRBD1
len: 16
v_gene: TRBV3-1/TRBV3-2
abundance: NA

CDR3nt: TGTGCCAGCAGCCGCGGGACAGGTAGCAATCAGCCCCAGCATTTT
CDR3aa: CASSRGTGSNQPQHF
j_gene: TRBJ1-5
d_gene: TRBD1
len: 15
v_gene: TRBV2
abundance: once

CDR3nt: TGTGCCAGCAGCCCCCATCCGGGGTCTAATGAAAAACTGTTTTTT
CDR3aa: CASSPHPGSNEKLFF
j_gene: TRBJ1-4
d_gene: NA
len: 15
v_gene: TRBV3-1/TRBV3-2
abundance: NA

CDR3nt: TGTGCCATCAGTCCGGGACATACGAACACTGAAGCTTTCTTT
CDR3aa: CAISPGHTNTEAFF
j_gene: TRBJ1-1
d_gene: NA
len: 14
v_gene: TRBV10-3
abundance: NA

CDR3nt: TGTGCCAGCAGCCCAAGGGGGGGACTTCCCGGCTACACCTTC
CDR3aa: CASSPRGGLPGYTF
j_gene: TRBJ1-2
d_gene: NA
len: 14
v_gene: TRBV7-9
abundance: NA

CDR3nt: TGTGCCAGCAGCTTAGCGGGAAGGTCTTCCTACGAGCAGTACTTC
CDR3aa: CASSLAGRSSYEQYF
j_gene: TRBJ2-7
d_gene: NA
len: 15
v_gene: TRBV11-2
abundance: NA

CDR3nt: TGTGCCAGCTCAGGGACAGGCGCTCTCTATGGCTACACCTTC
CDR3aa: CASSGTGALYGYTF
j_gene: TRBJ1-2
d_gene: TRBD1
len: 14
v_gene: TRBV18
abundance: NA

CDR3nt: TGTGCCAGCAAGGAGGGGAACTATGGCTACACCTTC
CDR3aa: CASKEGNYGYTF
j_gene: TRBJ1-2
d_gene: NA
len: 12
v_gene: TRBV6-5
abundance: NA

CDR3nt: TGTGCCTGGAGTAATCGGGACAGGGGGCGGTGGGCAGATACGCAGTATTTT
CDR3aa: CAWSNRDRGRWADTQYF
j_gene: TRBJ2-3
d_gene: TRBD1
len: 17
v_gene: TRBV30
abundance: NA

CDR3nt: TGTGCCAGCAGCCGACAGGATCTAGCGGAGGTCTCCTACGAGCAGTACTTC
CDR3aa: CASSRQDLAEVSYEQYF
j_gene: TRBJ2-7
d_gene: NA
len: 17
v_gene: TRBV3-1/TRBV3-2
abundance: NA

CDR3nt: TGTGCCAGTAGCCCCCGGGACAGGGAGTTGAATGAGCAGTTCTTC
CDR3aa: CASSPRDRELNEQFF
j_gene: TRBJ2-1
d_gene: TRBD1
len: 15
v_gene: TRBV19
abundance: NA

CDR3nt: TGTGCCAGCAGCTTCGGGTCGTCGGGTAATGAGCAGTTCTTC
CDR3aa: CASSFGSSGNEQFF
j_gene: TRBJ2-1
d_gene: NA
len: 14
v_gene: TRBV13
abundance: NA

CDR3nt: TGTGCCAGCGCAGCCGGGCAGGGGGGCGAGCAGTACTTC
CDR3aa: CASAAGQGGEQYF
j_gene: TRBJ2-7
d_gene: NA
len: 13
v_gene: TRBV6-5
abundance: NA

CDR3nt: TGTGCCAGCAGCAAAGCGTGGGTTGGTCAGGGGCCAAATAGCAATCAGCCCCAGCATTTT
CDR3aa: CASSKAWVGQGPNSNQPQHF
j_gene: TRBJ1-5
d_gene: NA
len: 20
v_gene: TRBV21-1
abundance: NA